The 5 T cell receptor beta chains below all came from one sample that was sequenced in a study of cytomegalovirus exposure and HLA in healthy donors. Vbeta (60) and Jbeta (13) primers were used in the PCR. Profiling relied on immunoSEQ multiplex PCR, and the TCRdb table lists in-frame clones only, not all of them. This sample has 100,000 to 150,000 clones, with around three quarters found just once. The sequencing input was PBMCs. These receptors were taken from a female donor in good health and CMV-seronegative.

Notes on this clone: An end of the junction differs from the germline gene, which may be a read error. The rearrangement joins TRBV7-7 to TRBJ2-1; 10 nucleotides line up with TRBD2. Germline V gene lookup returns CDR1 SSHAT and CDR2 FNYEAQ (reference sequence). This CDR3 is 16 amino acids long. The CDR3, as DNA: TGTGCTAGCAGCCCTAGGTTCAGCGGGGGGGCCCATGAGCAGTTCTTC. It translates to CASSPRFSGGAHEQFF.

This chain uses TRBV6-1 with TRBJ1-4; D not resolved. V was pared by 11 bases and J by 10 bases, with 26 bases between. Germline V gene lookup returns CDR1 MNHNS and CDR2 SASEGT. This CDR3 comprises 15 residues. This CDR3 is CAGGGSDRVGGKLFF. Here the CDR3 DNA reads TGTGCCGGAGGAGGGTCCGACCGAGTTGGAGGAAAACTGTTTTTT.

This clone was seen a few times. The gene calls are TRBV19 and TRBJ1-1; D is possibly TRBD1 (5 bases). Trimming cost V 4 bases and J 4 bases, with 13 bases left between them. The V gene's germline CDR1 is LNHDA and CDR2 SQIVND (reference sequence). CDR3 length: 14 amino acids. The DNA for the CDR3 is TGTGCCAGTAGTAGGGGACCCGGGGGCACTGAAGCTTTCTTT. Translation gives CASSRGPGGTEAFF.

The J gene is TRBJ1-1, the V gene TRBV2; D not certain. V lost 2 bases to trimming and J lost 1 base, with 11 bases between them. The CDR3 is 15 amino acids. Germline V lookup: CDR1 SNHLY, CDR2 FYNNEI. The CDR3 reads CASSELGQKNTEAFF. CDR3 DNA sequence: TGTGCCAGCAGTGAATTGGGCCAGAAGAACACTGAAGCTTTCTTT.

The chain employs TRBV9 and TRBJ2-7, with D tentatively TRBD2 (7 bases). V was pared by 0 bases and J by 6 bases, with 25 bases between. Looked up from germline, CDR1 is SGDLS and CDR2 is YYNGEE. The CDR3 length is 18 residues. The CDR3 spells CASSVARGMGGPGREQYF. DNA of the CDR3: TGTGCCAGCAGCGTAGCTCGTGGTATGGGGGGGCCAGGTCGCGAGCAGTACTTC.